This TCR beta chain was recorded in a study of blood T cells in healthy people across ages. Study observations and caveats: The lack of PBMC sorting stopped any conclusive naive versus antigen-experienced comparison. Donor CMV status was unknown, possibly confounding expanded clonotype changes.

A second PCR of 7 to 11 cycles used a sample-barcoded 5' primer and a J-beta primer mix. A template-switch adaptor with 12 random nucleotides tagged each cDNA molecule. Every sample gave at least 2.5 million paired-end reads containing CDR3. TCRdb used MiXCR to reprocess the 5' RACE reads, holding one entry per CDR3 protein. The sample has some 290,000 distinct CDR3 sequences, 25% to 30% seen once. Points on this clonotype: Its antigen is unknown.

Trimming removed 1 base from V and 2 bases from J; junction bases left unmatched: 4. The CDR3 spans 16 residues. Germline V lookup: CDR1 LGHNA, CDR2 YNFKEQ. V and J are TRBV4-2 and TRBJ2-3; TRBD1 matches 9 bases. What was sequenced was blood. This sequence originates from a woman aged 70-85 years in good health. This CDR3 is CASSQVGQGYTDTQYF. The CDR3 DNA follows: TGTGCCAGCAGCCAAGTTGGACAGGGGTACACAGATACGCAGTATTTT.